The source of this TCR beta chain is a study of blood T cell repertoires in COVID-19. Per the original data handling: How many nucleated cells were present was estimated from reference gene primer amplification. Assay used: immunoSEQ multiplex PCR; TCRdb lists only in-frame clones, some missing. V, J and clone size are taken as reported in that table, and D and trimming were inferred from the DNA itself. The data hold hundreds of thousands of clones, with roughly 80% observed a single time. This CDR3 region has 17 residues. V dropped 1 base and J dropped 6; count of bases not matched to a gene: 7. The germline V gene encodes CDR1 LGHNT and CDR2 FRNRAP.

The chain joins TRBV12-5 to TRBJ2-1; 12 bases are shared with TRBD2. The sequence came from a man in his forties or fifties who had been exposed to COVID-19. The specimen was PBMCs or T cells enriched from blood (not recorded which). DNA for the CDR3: TGTGCTAGTGGTTTGGCAAGGGGACTAGCGGGCACCAATGAGCAGTTCTTC. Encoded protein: CASGLARGLAGTNEQFF.